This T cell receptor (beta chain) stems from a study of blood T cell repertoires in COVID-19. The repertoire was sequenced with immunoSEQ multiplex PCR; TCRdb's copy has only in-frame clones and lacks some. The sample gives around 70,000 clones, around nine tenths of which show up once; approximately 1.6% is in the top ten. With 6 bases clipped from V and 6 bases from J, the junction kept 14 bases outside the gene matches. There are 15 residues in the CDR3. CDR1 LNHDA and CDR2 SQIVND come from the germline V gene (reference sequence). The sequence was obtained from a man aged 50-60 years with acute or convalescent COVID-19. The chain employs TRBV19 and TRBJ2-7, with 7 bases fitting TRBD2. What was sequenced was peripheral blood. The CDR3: CASSPVVGGPGEQYF. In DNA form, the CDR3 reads TGTGCCAGTAGCCCAGTAGTGGGAGGGCCTGGCGAGCAGTACTTC.